Given below is one T cell receptor beta chain in context. The antigen is undetermined. The CDR3 covers 16 residues. Trimming removed 6 bases from V and 1 base from J, with 20 bases in between. In germline, CDR1 is SGHKS, CDR2 YYEKEE (reference sequence). This sample is drawn from a study of cytomegalovirus exposure and HLA in healthy donors. Looking at the study overall: As released early, the data held roughly 85 million unique TCRs from HLA-typed donors. Findings and limits, study-wide: The authors later linked a missense DCLRE1C variant to TCR beta V- and J-gene trimming.

The study ran its PCR with 60 Vbeta and 13 Jbeta primers. Here immunoSEQ multiplex PCR was the method, and the copy in TCRdb shows in-frame clones only, minus some. The table shows 75,000 to 85,000 clones, with around 80% occurring only once. This TCR was recovered from a male donor in good health and CMV-seronegative. V is TRBV5-5 and J is TRBJ2-7; D perhaps matches TRBD2 (7 bases). The material sequenced was PBMCs. The CDR3 region has the DNA TGTGCCAGCACCCGGGGGGCGGGGTTAGGGTCCTACGAGCAGTACTTC. This gives the protein CASTRGAGLGSYEQYF.